The 15 T cell receptor beta chains presented below share a single source sample, sequenced in a study of metastatic and nonmetastatic thyroid tumors. TCRdb reassembled clones from the PCR reads with MiXCR. The sample comprises approximately 69,000 clones, around 14% of which are singletons, and over 6% rests with the top ten. All patients were treatment-naive before thyroid surgery. Sequencing input: blood. These receptors were taken from a male donor with papillary thyroid cancer or a benign thyroid nodule (not recorded which). Some clones in this sample may be carry-over from other donors' samples.

This clone was counted a few times. V is TRBV6-1 and J is TRBJ1-6, with a possible D match to TRBD1 (6 bases). Germline V gives CDR1 MNHNS, CDR2 SASEGT. Deletions cut 5 bases from V and 8 bases from J, with 13 bases between. This CDR3 contains 14 residues. Here the CDR3 reads CASSRGEVDSPLHF. In DNA form, the CDR3 reads TGTGCCAGCAGTAGGGGGGAAGTGGATTCACCCCTCCACTTT.

This clone was seen only a few times. This CDR3 is missing its conserved last phenylalanine or tryptophan, likely due to a read error. The rearrangement uses TRBV6-2 or TRBV6-3 and TRBJ1-1; 7 positions match TRBD1. Germline V lookup: CDR1 MNHEY, CDR2 SVGEGT. V gave up 7 bases and J gave up 10 bases; unmatched junction bases: 15. This CDR3 is built from 14 residues. The CDR3 DNA sequence: TGTGCCAGCAACCAGGACAGGTCTGCTTTTACAGCTTTCCTT. Translating it yields CASNQDRSAFTAFL.

There are many counts of this clone. The V and J genes are TRBV19 and TRBJ2-5; TRBD1 is a possible D gene (6 bases). The CDR3 runs 13 residues. Trimming removed 6 bases from V and 2 bases from J, with 10 bases in between. Germline V gives CDR1 LNHDA, CDR2 SQIVND (reference sequence). The CDR3 bases are TGTGCCAGTAGCTCCAGGGGACAAGAGACCCAGTACTTC. Its translation is CASSSRGQETQYF.

For this clone: A much more abundant neighbour one base away suggests this may be a read error. V is TRBV6-1 and J is TRBJ2-1, with TRBD2 identical over 12 bases. The CDR3 extends over 15 amino acids. Germline V CDR1 and CDR2: MNHNS, SASEGT. In DNA, the CDR3 is TGTGCCAGCAGCGAAGCACTAGCGGGAGGAAGTGAGCAGTTCTTC. Translated, it gives CASSEALAGGSEQFF.

Regarding this clone: A much larger clone lies one base from this, so it may be a read error. This chain uses TRBV5-5 with TRBJ2-3; unclear D gene. The CDR3 extends over 13 amino acids. Germline V lookup: CDR1 SGHKS, CDR2 YYEKEE (reference sequence). The V and J ends lost 5 bases and 2 bases respectively, with 9 bases between them. The CDR3 DNA reads TGTGCCAGCAGGGATGAGGTCACAGATACGCAGTATTTT. This sequence encodes CASRDEVTDTQYF.

This clone was seen many times. This chain joins TRBV12-3 or TRBV12-4 and TRBJ2-6; perhaps TRBD1 as D (6 bases). Trimming removed 5 bases from V and 1 base from J, with 9 bases in between. This CDR3 contains 15 residues. The DNA for the CDR3 is TGTGCCAGCAGTAAGGACAGTTCTGGGGCCAACGTCCTGACTTTC. This encodes CASSKDSSGANVLTF.

The chain couples TRBV6-5 to TRBJ2-1, with D maybe TRBD1 (6 bases). The ends were cut back, 6 bases at V and 2 bases at J, with 23 bases in the middle. The CDR3 has 18 amino acids. Germline V gene data show CDR1 as MNHEY and CDR2 as SVGAGI. CDR3 amino acids: CASRPPGVSDRTYNEQFF. For the CDR3, the DNA is TGTGCCAGCAGACCTCCCGGCGTCTCCGACAGGACCTACAATGAGCAGTTCTTC.

There are many counts of this clone. The genes are TRBV28 and TRBJ2-7; perhaps TRBD1 as D (5 bases). CDR3 length: 15 residues. The V and J ends lost 6 bases and 0 bases respectively, with 15 bases between them. From germline, CDR1 is MDHEN and CDR2 SYDVKM. The CDR3 bases are TGTGCCAGCAGAGAGTGGGGCCAGGGCTCCTACGAGCAGTACTTC. Its protein is CASREWGQGSYEQYF.

In this sample, this clone turned up a few times. A clone one base away is much larger, so this may be a read error. Distinct nucleotide sequences in the sample also encode this CDR3. This chain's CDR3 is CATSRDSQRYQETQYF. The CDR3 coding sequence is TGTGCCACCAGCAGAGATTCCCAGAGGTACCAAGAGACCCAGTACTTC. The V and J genes are TRBV15 and TRBJ2-5, with D unclear. The CDR3 consists of 16 residues. Germline values: CDR1 LNHNV, CDR2 YYDKDF (reference sequence). The V and J ends lost 0 bases and 0 bases respectively, with 11 bases between them.

This clone showed up many times. The chain recombines TRBV3-1 with TRBJ1-1; D uncertain. This CDR3 contains 12 residues. The germline CDR1 and CDR2 sequences are LGHDT and YNNKEL (reference sequence). Trimming shortened V by 1 base and J by 5 bases, and 5 bases separated the two germline ends. CDR3 sequence (DNA): TGTGCCAGCAGCCAAGTGGAGACTGAAGCTTTCTTT. Its translation is CASSQVETEAFF.

This clone was recorded many times. The V call is TRBV7-2, the J call TRBJ1-2; 7 nucleotides match TRBD1. The CDR3 is made up of 14 amino acids. V lost 2 bases and J lost 4; bases outside the gene matches: 4. CDR1 SGHTA and CDR2 FQGNSA come from the germline V gene. CDR3 protein: CASSLQGDTYGYTF. The DNA of the CDR3 is TGTGCCAGCAGCTTACAGGGGGATACCTATGGCTACACCTTC.

In the case of this clone: The junction and the germline gene differ at one end; a read error may be behind it. J is TRBJ2-7 and V is TRBV6-8; 11 nucleotides match TRBD2. The CDR3 loop spans 15 amino acids. The germline gives CDR1 MNHGY, CDR2 SAAAGT. CDR3 amino acids: CVSRFVLAGEYEQYF. In nucleotides, the CDR3 is TGTGTCAGCAGGTTTGTACTAGCGGGAGAGTACGAGCAGTACTTC.

CDR3 in DNA: TGTGCCAGCAGGACTAGCGGGAGCACCGGGGAGCTGTTTTTT. It translates to CASRTSGSTGELFF. This chain links TRBV27 with TRBJ2-2, with 12 bases aligning to TRBD2. CDR1 is MNHEY and CDR2 is SMNVEV in the germline V gene (reference sequence). Trimming took 6 bases from V and 4 from J; bases not matched to a gene: 0. The CDR3 contains 14 residues.

This clone was recorded many times. The V and J genes are TRBV7-3 and TRBJ2-2; no definite D call. From germline, CDR1 is SGHTA and CDR2 FQGTGA. V was trimmed by 7 bases and J by 7 bases, leaving 10 bases between them. The CDR3 has 12 amino acids. CDR3 sequence reads: CASTPGIGELFF. The CDR3 DNA is TGTGCCAGCACCCCCGGTATCGGGGAGCTGTTTTTT.

On this clone: It may be a read error: a sequence one base away is much more abundant. The chain is built from TRBV13 and TRBJ2-3; D is uncertain. V dropped 5 bases and J dropped 3 bases, with 6 bases sitting between them. This CDR3 has 12 residues. Germline CDR1 PRHDT, CDR2 FYEKMQ (reference sequence). CDR3 nucleotides: TGTGCCAGCAGCCCCGAGACAGATACGCAGTATTTT. The encoded protein is CASSPETDTQYF.